Listed below are T cell receptor beta chains from one sample, sequenced in a study of a mutant IDH1 vaccine in newly diagnosed glioma. No antigen is known for these receptors. The assay was immunoSEQ multiplex PCR, and TCRdb's table has in-frame clones only and misses some. Found here are about 36,000 clones, roughly 81% of them singletons; the top ten hold about an eighth. The material sequenced was PBMCs, taken from a glioma patient whose treatment included an IDH1 peptide vaccine. The source is a man between 45 and 60 years old with glioma. Both conserved end residues are part of each CDR3. A D gene is named only where the DNA matches it firmly. Rows give clone size only sometimes, using once, few, many, or a class for an expanded clone.

v_call	j_call	d_call	clone_size	cdr3_aa	cdr3_nt
TRBV11-3	TRBJ2-5	TRBD1	-	CASSLAWDRQETQYF	TGTGCCAGCAGCTTGGCGTGGGACAGACAAGAGACCCAGTACTTC
TRBV19	TRBJ1-1	-	few	CASSNRDSTGPAFF	TGTGCCAGTTCGAATAGGGATAGTACAGGGCCAGCTTTCTTT
TRBV6-1	TRBJ2-7	-	-	CASIVLPGPYEQYF	TGTGCCAGCATTGTCCTGCCAGGTCCCTACGAGCAGTACTTC
TRBV2	TRBJ2-7	-	-	CASRGATAGDYEQYF	TGTGCCAGCAGGGGGGCGACGGCGGGCGACTACGAGCAGTACTTC
TRBV2	TRBJ1-1	-	-	CASSPAGNTEAFF	TGTGCCAGCAGCCCTGCAGGGAACACTGAAGCTTTCTTT
TRBV6-4	TRBJ2-7	TRBD2	-	CASGDLAGSSYEQYF	TGTGCCAGCGGGGATCTAGCGGGAAGCTCCTACGAGCAGTACTTC
TRBV7-9	TRBJ2-7	TRBD2	-	CASSPRGRGRLHEQYF	TGTGCCAGCAGCCCCCGAGGGAGGGGCCGTCTCCACGAGCAGTACTTC
TRBV2	TRBJ2-4	-	-	CASNGLAKNIQYF	TGTGCCAGCAACGGACTAGCCAAAAACATTCAGTACTTC
TRBV2	TRBJ2-2	-	few	CASSRTGLTGELFF	TGTGCCAGCAGTCGAACAGGTCTGACTGGGGAGCTGTTTTTT
TRBV9	TRBJ1-2	-	-	CASSFTNGGNLGGYTF	TGTGCCAGCAGTTTTACTAACGGGGGCAATCTTGGGGGCTACACCTTC